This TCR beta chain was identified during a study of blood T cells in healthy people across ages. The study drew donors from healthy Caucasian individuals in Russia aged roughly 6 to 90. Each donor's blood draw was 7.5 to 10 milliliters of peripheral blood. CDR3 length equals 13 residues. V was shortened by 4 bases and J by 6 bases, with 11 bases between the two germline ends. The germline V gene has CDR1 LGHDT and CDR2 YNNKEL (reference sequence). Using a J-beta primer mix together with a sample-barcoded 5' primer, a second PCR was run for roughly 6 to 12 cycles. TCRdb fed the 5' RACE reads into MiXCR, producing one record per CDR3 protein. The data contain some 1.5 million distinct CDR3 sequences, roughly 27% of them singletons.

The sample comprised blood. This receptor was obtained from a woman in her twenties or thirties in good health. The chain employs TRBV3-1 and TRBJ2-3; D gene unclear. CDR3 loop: CASSPWARDTQYF. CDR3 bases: TGTGCCAGCAGCCCCTGGGCCCGGGATACGCAGTATTTT.